One sample yielded the 23 T cell receptor beta chains listed below, sequenced in a study of cytomegalovirus exposure and HLA in healthy donors. PCR was performed using 60 Vbeta and 13 Jbeta primers. This table comes from immunoSEQ multiplex PCR, and its TCRdb copy is limited to in-frame clones, with some not included. In the table there are some 180,000 clones, 75% to 90% of which are singletons. Material for sequencing was PBMCs. The receptor set was obtained from a girl aged 5-17 years in good health and CMV-seropositive.

The chain combines TRBV4-1 with TRBJ2-7; tentatively, D is TRBD1 (6 bases). The V gene's germline CDR1 is MGHRA and CDR2 YSYEKL. Trimming left V 4 bases short and J 1 base short, with 17 bases between. This CDR3 has 16 residues. The CDR3 loop is CASSPQIPTGSYEQYF. CDR3 nucleotide sequence: TGCGCCAGCAGCCCACAAATCCCGACAGGTTCCTACGAGCAGTACTTC.

The chain couples TRBV5-5 to TRBJ1-1, with D perhaps TRBD1 (5 bases). Between the trimmed V and J ends, which lost 0 bases and 2 bases, there was a span of 11 bases. Per germline, CDR1 SGHKS and CDR2 YYEKEE (reference sequence). The CDR3 consists of 15 residues. The CDR3 DNA is TGTGCCAGCAGCTTGGGGGGCACAGCCAACACTGAAGCTTTCTTT. This translates into CASSLGGTANTEAFF. Variable domain in full (rest from reference TRBV5-5 and TRBJ1-1): DAGVTQSPTHLIKTRGQQVTLRCSPISGHKSVSWYQQVLGQGPQFIFQYYEKEERGRGNFPDRFSARQFPNYSSELNVNALLLGDSALYLCASSLGGTANTEAFFGQGTRLTVV.

The rearrangement links TRBV7-9 to TRBJ2-2, with 12 bases aligning to TRBD2. V gave up 7 bases and J gave up 3 bases; unmatched junction bases: 9. The CDR3 loop spans 17 amino acids. The germline CDR1 and CDR2 sequences are SEHNR and FQNEAQ (reference sequence). The CDR3 region is CASKLPGLAGYTGELFF. In nucleotides, the CDR3 is TGTGCCAGCAAACTACCCGGACTAGCGGGATACACCGGGGAGCTGTTTTTT. The full variable domain, completed using reference TRBV7-9 and TRBJ2-2, is DTGVSQNPRHKITKRGQNVTFRCDPISEHNRLYWYRQTLGQGPEFLTYFQNEAQLEKSRLLSDRFSAERPKGSFSTLEIQRTEQGDSAMYLCASKLPGLAGYTGELFFGEGSRLTVL.

This chain uses TRBV28 with TRBJ2-5, with a weak D call TRBD1 (6 bases). Germline CDR1 and CDR2: MDHEN and SYDVKM. This CDR3 has 12 residues. Trimming shortened V by 11 bases and J by 5 bases, and 15 bases separated the two germline ends. This CDR3 reads CAAQGGGETQYF. In nucleotides, the CDR3 is TGTGCCGCACAGGGTGGGGGCGAGACCCAGTACTTC.

This chain links TRBV9 with TRBJ2-7, with TRBD2 identical over 12 bases. The germline gives CDR1 SGDLS, CDR2 YYNGEE. This CDR3 comprises 14 residues. The J segment lost 5 bases and the V segment lost 2 bases, leaving 2 bases of the junction unmatched. CDR3 loop: CASSVLAGGNEQYF. CDR3 nucleotides: TGTGCCAGCAGCGTCCTAGCGGGAGGGAACGAGCAGTACTTC.

The chain recombines TRBV29-1 with TRBJ2-7; 7 bases are a match to TRBD1. CDR3 length: 13 amino acids. Trimming removed 6 bases from V and 3 bases from J; junction bases left unmatched: 8. Germline V gene sequence: CDR1 SQVTM, CDR2 ANQGSEA. This chain's CDR3 is CSVLQGSLYEQYF. CDR3 DNA sequence: TGCAGCGTCTTACAGGGGTCCCTCTACGAGCAGTACTTC.

This rearrangement joins TRBV27 to TRBJ1-1; a possible D gene is TRBD1 (5 bases). This CDR3 is 13 amino acids long. Germline V gives CDR1 MNHEY, CDR2 SMNVEV (reference sequence). The V and J ends lost 6 bases and 4 bases respectively, with 12 bases between them. Here the CDR3 reads CASRIGGSTEAFF. Here the CDR3 DNA reads TGTGCCAGCAGAATCGGGGGTAGCACTGAAGCTTTCTTT.

The chain is built from TRBV9 and TRBJ2-5; no reliable D call. The CDR3 spans 13 residues. Germline CDR1 reads SGDLS; CDR2 reads YYNGEE. V dropped 0 bases and J dropped 4 bases, with 7 bases sitting between them. The CDR3 sequence: CASSVVPRETQYF. The CDR3 DNA is TGTGCCAGCAGCGTAGTCCCCAGAGAGACCCAGTACTTC.

This chain uses TRBV6-6 with TRBJ1-5; 10 bases agree with TRBD1. The J segment lost 7 bases and the V segment lost 5 bases, leaving 5 bases of the junction unmatched. The CDR3 length is 14 residues. Per the germline V gene, CDR1 is MNHNY and CDR2 is SVGAGI (reference sequence). CDR3 bases: TGTGCCAGCAGTGGACAGGGGGGTGGACAGCCCCAGCATTTT. The encoded protein is CASSGQGGGQPQHF.

Notes on this clone: At one of its ends the junction is not consistent with the germline gene, which may arise from a read error. Other DNA sequences in this specimen translate into the identical CDR3. DNA of the CDR3: TGTGCTAGCAGCCTCGGGACAGTTCAAGAGACCCAGTACTTC. Protein: CASSLGTVQETQYF. This rearrangement joins TRBV7-7 to TRBJ2-5, with TRBD1 matching over 7 bases. The CDR3 totals 14 residues. Germline CDR1 is SSHAT and CDR2 is FNYEAQ (reference sequence).

CDR3 region: CASSYLIETGDTEAFF. CDR3 nucleotides: TGTGCCAGTAGCTATCTGATTGAGACAGGGGACACTGAAGCTTTCTTT. V and J are TRBV19 and TRBJ1-1; 8 bases agree with TRBD1. The germline V gene has CDR1 LNHDA and CDR2 SQIVND (reference sequence). V shed 6 bases, J shed 3 bases, and the junction held 12 bases outside the gene matches. The CDR3 is made up of 16 amino acids.

This clone was seen more than once but under ten times. The rearrangement uses TRBV7-9 and TRBJ2-3; a weak D match, TRBD2 (6 bases). V shed 7 bases and J shed 2 bases, with 19 bases lying between them. The CDR3 length is 16 residues. Germline V lookup: CDR1 SEHNR, CDR2 FQNEAQ (reference sequence). The CDR3 loop reads CASKRGGGGFTDTQYF. The CDR3 DNA sequence: TGTGCCAGCAAACGGGGCGGAGGAGGGTTCACAGATACGCAGTATTTT.

The chain carries TRBV7-9 and TRBJ2-5; no reliable D call. The CDR3 extends over 12 amino acids. V lost 7 bases, J lost 1 base, and 7 bases lay in between. Germline CDR1 reads SEHNR; CDR2 reads FQNEAQ (reference sequence). CDR3 coding DNA: TGTGCCAGCACCCCGGGCCAAGAGACCCAGTACTTC. This encodes CASTPGQETQYF.

The chain employs TRBV6-5 and TRBJ2-7; TRBD2 agrees at 10 bases. V shed 5 bases, J shed 4 bases, and the junction held 8 bases outside the gene matches. CDR3 size: 15 residues. In germline, CDR1 is MNHEY, CDR2 SVGAGI. CDR3: CASSPGASGRYEQYF. DNA for the CDR3: TGTGCCAGCAGTCCCGGGGCTAGCGGGAGATACGAGCAGTACTTC.

This chain uses TRBV5-1 with TRBJ2-5, with D perhaps matching TRBD1 (6 bases). The V gene's germline CDR1 is SGHRS and CDR2 YFSETQ. Trimming took off 4 bases at V and 1 base at J, with 14 bases between the two ends. The CDR3 loop spans 15 amino acids. This chain's CDR3 is CASSPTDSLQETQYF. CDR3 coding DNA: TGCGCCAGCAGCCCTACGGACAGCCTCCAAGAGACCCAGTACTTC.

The rearrangement joins TRBV27 to TRBJ1-5, with unresolved D. Germline V gene lookup returns CDR1 MNHEY and CDR2 SMNVEV (reference sequence). The CDR3 covers 13 residues. The germline V and J ends were trimmed by 0 bases and 5 bases, with 5 bases remaining between them. The CDR3 coding sequence is TGTGCCAGCAGTTTATCCCTCCATCAGCCCCAGCATTTT. Amino acids: CASSLSLHQPQHF.

The V and J genes are TRBV11-2 and TRBJ2-3, with 9 bases that match TRBD1. CDR3 size: 16 residues. From germline, CDR1 is SGHAT and CDR2 FQNNGV. V shed 5 bases, J shed 3 bases, and the junction held 9 bases outside the gene matches. CDR3 nucleotides: TGTGCCAGCAGCCTAAACAGGGGGCGGAGGACAGATACGCAGTATTTT. Translation: CASSLNRGRRTDTQYF.

This chain joins TRBV4-2 and TRBJ1-2, with 11 bases that match TRBD1. CDR3 length equals 16 residues. Germline values: CDR1 LGHNA, CDR2 YNFKEQ. J was trimmed by 2 bases and V by 1 base; bases with no gene match: 3. As DNA, the CDR3 is TGTGCCAGCAGCCAAGGGGGGACAGGGGGGAACTATGGCTACACCTTC. Translated, it gives CASSQGGTGGNYGYTF.

The chain links TRBV7-2 to TRBJ2-7; 8 bases align to TRBD2. In germline, CDR1 is SGHTA, CDR2 FQGNSA. Losses at the gene ends were 4 bases for V and 3 bases for J; bases not matched to a gene: 8. The CDR3 extends over 15 amino acids. CDR3 in amino acids: CASSSLGSGVYEQYF. The CDR3, as DNA: TGTGCCAGCAGCTCCCTGGGTAGCGGGGTCTACGAGCAGTACTTC.

The J gene is TRBJ2-3, the V gene TRBV7-2; D remains ambiguous. The CDR3 runs 12 residues. Between the trimmed V and J ends, which lost 5 bases and 5 bases, there was a span of 8 bases. Germline CDR1 is SGHTA and CDR2 is FQGNSA. The CDR3 is CASSLVIDTQYF. In nucleotides, the CDR3 is TGTGCCAGCAGCCTAGTTATAGATACGCAGTATTTT.

The DNA for the CDR3 is TGTGCCAGCAGTGAAGTAGGGGGCTTGAACACTGAAGCTTTCTTT. Amino acids: CASSEVGGLNTEAFF. The rearrangement joins TRBV2 to TRBJ1-1; 7 nucleotides line up with TRBD1. The V segment lost 1 base and the J segment 0 bases; nucleotides outside the gene matches: 2. This CDR3 region has 15 residues. Per germline, CDR1 SNHLY and CDR2 FYNNEI.

This chain joins TRBV25-1 and TRBJ2-3; a weak D match, TRBD1 (7 bases). CDR3 size: 16 residues. Trimming shortened V by 5 bases and J by 0 bases, and 15 bases separated the two germline ends. Germline assignment: CDR1 MGHDK and CDR2 SYGVNS. The CDR3 sequence: CASSFWRDSSTDTQYF. The CDR3 DNA follows: TGTGCCAGCAGTTTTTGGCGGGACAGTAGCACAGATACGCAGTATTTT.

J is TRBJ2-7 and V is TRBV19; 11 bases are shared with TRBD1. Germline values: CDR1 LNHDA, CDR2 SQIVND (reference sequence). Trimming at V came to 6 bases and at J to 6 bases, leaving 10 bases not matched to a gene. The CDR3 covers 15 residues. The CDR3 sequence is CASSKRTGGPSEQYF. In DNA, the CDR3 is TGTGCCAGTAGCAAACGGACAGGGGGCCCCTCCGAGCAGTACTTC.